The rows below give T cell receptor beta chains drawn from one sample of a study of cytomegalovirus exposure and HLA in healthy donors. The repertoire was sequenced with immunoSEQ multiplex PCR; TCRdb's copy has only in-frame clones and lacks some. Seen here are over 150,000 clones, about 80% observed once, and the top ten hold under 6%. The specimen was PBMCs. The receptors were sampled from a man aged 25-40 years in good health and CMV-seronegative. CDR3s include the opening cysteine and the closing phenylalanine or tryptophan. A D gene is named only where the DNA matches it firmly. The size field is filled for only some rows; it gives once, few, many or a size class.

V	D	J	size	DNA	CDR3
TRBV28	NA	TRBJ1-3	NA	TGTGCCAGCAGTTTATGGAACTCCAATGACTCTGGAAACACCATATATTTT	CASSLWNSNDSGNTIYF
TRBV7-9	NA	TRBJ1-1	NA	TGTGCCAGCAGCTTACGGGACACTGAAGCTTCCTTT	CASSLRDTEASF
TRBV18	NA	TRBJ2-7	NA	TGTGCCAGCTCACCAGGCGGCGGGGTTTACGCAGAAGTTCTACCCTACGAGCAGTACTTC	CASSPGGGVYAEVLPYEQYF
TRBV25-1	NA	TRBJ1-4	NA	TGTGCCAGTGGTAACCCCGGGACATATAATGAAAAACTGTTTTTT	CASGNPGTYNEKLFF
TRBV5-6	NA	TRBJ2-4	NA	TGTGCCAGCAGCCCTGAGGGGGTCAAAAACATTCAGTACTTC	CASSPEGVKNIQYF
TRBV27	TRBD1	TRBJ1-2	NA	TGTGCCAGCAGTCGCGGACAGGGAGGCTATGGCTACACCTTC	CASSRGQGGYGYTF
TRBV5-1	TRBD2	TRBJ2-7	few	TGCGCCAGCAGCTTCGGACTAGCGGGGGGGCGGGGGTACGAGCAGTACTTC	CASSFGLAGGRGYEQYF
TRBV9	TRBD1	TRBJ2-7	NA	TGTGCCAGCAGCCCTGCCCCGGGACAGCAACGCGAGCAGTACTTC	CASSPAPGQQREQYF
TRBV2	TRBD1	TRBJ1-5	NA	TGTGCCAGCAGTGGGGACAGTGCGAATCAGCCCCAGCATTTT	CASSGDSANQPQHF
TRBV28	TRBD1	TRBJ1-5	NA	TGTGCCAGCAGTTCGGTAAAGGGACAGGGGAATCAGCCCCAGCATTTT	CASSSVKGQGNQPQHF
TRBV10-3	TRBD1	TRBJ1-2	NA	TGTGCCATCAGTGACGGACAGGGGCTGCATGGCTACACCTTC	CAISDGQGLHGYTF
TRBV2	TRBD2	TRBJ2-3	NA	TGTGCCAGCAGTGAAGGACTAGCGGTTAGCACAGATACGCAGTATTTT	CASSEGLAVSTDTQYF
TRBV6-5	NA	TRBJ1-1	NA	TGTGCCAGCAGAGGAGCGCAGCCCAGTGAAGCTTTCTTT	CASRGAQPSEAFF
TRBV7-3	TRBD2	TRBJ2-1	NA	TGTGCCAGCAGCTTAATTAGCGGGGCCCCCAATGAGCAGTTCTTC	CASSLISGAPNEQFF
TRBV28	TRBD1	TRBJ1-5	NA	TGTGCCAGCAGTTTGGGTAAAACAGGGGACCCCCAGCATTTT	CASSLGKTGDPQHF
TRBV4-1	TRBD1	TRBJ2-7	NA	TGCGCCAGCAGCCAAGATTCAGGGACAGGGGGCCATCAGCAGTACTTC	CASSQDSGTGGHQQYF
TRBV28	NA	TRBJ2-1	NA	TGTGCCAGCAGTCCCGTCGGGGACTTGAGCTCCTACAATGAGCAGTTCTTC	CASSPVGDLSSYNEQFF
TRBV10-3	TRBD1	TRBJ2-2	NA	TGTGCCATCAGTGAGGACAGGGCGAACACCGGGGAGCTGTTTTTT	CAISEDRANTGELFF
TRBV7-9	TRBD1	TRBJ2-6	NA	TGTGCCAGCAGCCCCGACAGGGGAGCAGGGGCCAACGTCCTGACTTTC	CASSPDRGAGANVLTF
TRBV25-1	NA	TRBJ2-1	NA	TGTGCCAGCAGCCCGACTACTCCCGCCAACAATGAGCAGTTCTTC	CASSPTTPANNEQFF
TRBV28	NA	TRBJ2-2	NA	TGTGCCAGCAGTTTACTGCAGGGTGGGTTTCGCAGCATCGGGGAGCTGTTTTTT	CASSLLQGGFRSIGELFF
TRBV28	TRBD1	TRBJ2-5	NA	TGTGCCAGCAGTTGGGTCAGGGGGCGACAAGAGACCCAGTACTTC	CASSWVRGRQETQYF
TRBV9	TRBD1	TRBJ1-3	NA	TGTGCCAGCAGCCCCAGACAGGGGCGCTCTGGAAACACCATATATTTT	CASSPRQGRSGNTIYF
TRBV6-5	TRBD2	TRBJ2-7	few	TGTGCCAGCAGCTCCTCGGGGGGGGATTACGAGCAGTACTTC	CASSSSGGDYEQYF
TRBV13	NA	TRBJ2-2	NA	TGTGCCAGCAGCCCTCCCCTGGCGGGAAGGAAGAACGGGGAGCTGTTTTTT	CASSPPLAGRKNGELFF
TRBV25-1	NA	TRBJ2-7	NA	TGTGCCAGCAGTGAATATATTCTTTGGGGGACAACCTACGAGCAGTACTTC	CASSEYILWGTTYEQYF
TRBV28	NA	TRBJ1-2	NA	TGTGCCAGCAGTTTCCCCACCGGGACTGACTATGGCTACACCTTC	CASSFPTGTDYGYTF
TRBV4-1	TRBD1	TRBJ1-2	once	TGCGCCAGCAGCCAAGGTCACCGGGACAGGGTCATACTGAGTGGCTACACCTTC	CASSQGHRDRVILSGYTF
TRBV6-5	TRBD1	TRBJ2-7	NA	TGTGCCAGCAGTTACTCGGGACAGCCTCTCTACGAGCAGTACTTC	CASSYSGQPLYEQYF
TRBV7-9	TRBD1	TRBJ1-1	NA	TGTGCCAGCAGCTTAGTTACAGGGGGAGGCACTGAAGCTTTCTTT	CASSLVTGGGTEAFF
TRBV4-1	NA	TRBJ1-1	NA	TGCGCCAGCAGCCAAGGTTCGGGAGGGGCCAATAAAATGAACACTGAAGCTTTCTTT	CASSQGSGGANKMNTEAFF
TRBV10-3	NA	TRBJ1-1	few	TGTGCCCACGGACGGGGGGGCGAGAACACTGAAGCTTTCTTT	CAHGRGGENTEAFF
TRBV19	NA	TRBJ1-5	NA	TGTGCCACAACACCAACAGGGAACATCAATCAGCCCCAGCATTTT	CATTPTGNINQPQHF
TRBV6-6	NA	TRBJ1-3	NA	TGTGCCAGCGGTATCGGGGGGAGCAACTCTGGAAACACCATATATTTT	CASGIGGSNSGNTIYF
TRBV23-1	TRBD1	TRBJ2-3	few	TGCGCCAGCAGTACCCGGGACAGAAGCACAGATACGCAGTATTTT	CASSTRDRSTDTQYF
TRBV7-7	NA	TRBJ2-5	NA	TGTGCCAGCAGCTCCGAAGAGGGAAGGGAGACCCAGTACTTC	CASSSEEGRETQYF